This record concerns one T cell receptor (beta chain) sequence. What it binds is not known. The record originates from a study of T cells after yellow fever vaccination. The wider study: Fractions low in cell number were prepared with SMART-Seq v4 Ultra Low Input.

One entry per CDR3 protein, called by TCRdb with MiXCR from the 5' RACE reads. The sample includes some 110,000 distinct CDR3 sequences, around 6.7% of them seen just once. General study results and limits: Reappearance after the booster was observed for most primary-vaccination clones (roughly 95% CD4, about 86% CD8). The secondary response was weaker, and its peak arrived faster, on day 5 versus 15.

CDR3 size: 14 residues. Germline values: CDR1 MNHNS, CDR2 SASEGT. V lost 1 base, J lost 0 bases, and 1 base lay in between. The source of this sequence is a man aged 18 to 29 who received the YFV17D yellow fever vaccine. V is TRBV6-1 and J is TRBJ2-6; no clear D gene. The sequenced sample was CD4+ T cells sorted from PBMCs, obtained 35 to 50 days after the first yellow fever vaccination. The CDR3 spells CASSEVSGANVLTF. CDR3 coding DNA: TGTGCCAGCAGTGAAGTCTCTGGGGCCAACGTCCTGACTTTC.